The clone carrying this T cell receptor (beta chain) is deemed medium-sized. Its matching antigen is unknown. This sample was included in a study of spatial heterogeneity in lung cancer. Study-wide background: The correlation between TCR transcript counts in tumor regions and a T cell module score from matched bulk RNA-seq was strong.

Trimming at V came to 4 bases and at J to 8 bases, leaving 6 bases not matched to a gene. The CDR3 runs 13 residues. Germline values: CDR1 DFQATT, CDR2 SNEGSKA (reference sequence). General observations from the study: Mutation tallies in tumors tracked expanded intratumoral alpha and beta TCR counts.

TCRdb analysed the 5' RACE reads with MiXCR anew, one entry per CDR3 protein. The sample consists of roughly 3,600 distinct CDR3 sequences, nearly 5% of them appearing once. The time point here: sample taken at primary tumor resection. The J gene is TRBJ1-4, the V gene TRBV20-1; the match to TRBD1 covers 8 bases. Specimen: lung tumor tissue, collected at surgery. This receptor was obtained from a female donor with early-stage non-small cell lung cancer. CDR3 DNA sequence: TGCAGTGCTACCGACAGGGGTGGCGAAAAACTGTTTTTT. As protein: CSATDRGGEKLFF.